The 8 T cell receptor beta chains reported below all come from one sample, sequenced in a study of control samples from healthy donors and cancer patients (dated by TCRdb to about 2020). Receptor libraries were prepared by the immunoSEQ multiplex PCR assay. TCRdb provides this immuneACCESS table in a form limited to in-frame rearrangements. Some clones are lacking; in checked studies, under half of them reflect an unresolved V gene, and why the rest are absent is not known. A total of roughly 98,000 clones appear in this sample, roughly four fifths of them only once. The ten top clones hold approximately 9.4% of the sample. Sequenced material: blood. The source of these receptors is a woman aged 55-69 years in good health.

The CDR3 sequence: CASSETGGAGQPQHF. CDR3 coding DNA: TGTGCCAGCAGCGAAACAGGGGGGGCCGGACAGCCCCAGCATTTT. The chain couples TRBV9 to TRBJ1-5; 8 nucleotides match TRBD1. V lost 3 bases and J lost 7; bases outside the gene matches: 9. The germline V gene encodes CDR1 SGDLS and CDR2 YYNGEE. CDR3 size: 15 residues.

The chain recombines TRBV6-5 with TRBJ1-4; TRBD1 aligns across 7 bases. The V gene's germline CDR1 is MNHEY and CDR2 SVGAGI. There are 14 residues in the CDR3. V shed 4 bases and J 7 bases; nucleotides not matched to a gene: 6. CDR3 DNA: TGTGCCAGCAGTTCCGACAGGGTGTTTGAAAAACTGTTTTTT. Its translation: CASSSDRVFEKLFF.

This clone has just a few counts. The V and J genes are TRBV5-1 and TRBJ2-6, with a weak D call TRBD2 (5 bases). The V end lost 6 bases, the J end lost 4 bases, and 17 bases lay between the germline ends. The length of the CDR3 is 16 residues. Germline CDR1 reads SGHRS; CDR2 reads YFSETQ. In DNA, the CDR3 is TGCGCCAGCACCCCGGCCGGAGGACCCGGGGCCAACGTCCTGACTTTC. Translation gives CASTPAGGPGANVLTF.

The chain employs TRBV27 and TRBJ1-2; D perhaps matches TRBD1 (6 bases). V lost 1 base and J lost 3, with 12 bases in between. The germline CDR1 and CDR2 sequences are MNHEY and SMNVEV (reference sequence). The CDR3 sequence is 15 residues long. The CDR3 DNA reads TGTGCCAGCAGTTTATGGGGGCAGCCGGACTATGGCTACACCTTC. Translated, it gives CASSLWGQPDYGYTF.

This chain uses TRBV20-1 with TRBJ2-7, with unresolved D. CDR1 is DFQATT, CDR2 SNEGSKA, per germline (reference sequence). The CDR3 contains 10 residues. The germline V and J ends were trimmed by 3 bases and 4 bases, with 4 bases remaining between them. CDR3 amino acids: CSASEYEQYF. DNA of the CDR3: TGCAGTGCTAGTGAGTACGAGCAGTACTTC.

CDR3 bases: TGTGCCAGCAGCTTGGAAGACAGGGGGCGATCGGCCTACGAGCAGTACTTC. It is translated as CASSLEDRGRSAYEQYF. The V gene is TRBV5-5, the J gene TRBJ2-7; 10 nucleotides match TRBD1. The CDR3 runs to 17 residues. With 0 bases clipped from V and 2 bases from J, the junction kept 8 bases outside the gene matches. Germline CDR1 is SGHKS and CDR2 is YYEKEE (reference sequence).

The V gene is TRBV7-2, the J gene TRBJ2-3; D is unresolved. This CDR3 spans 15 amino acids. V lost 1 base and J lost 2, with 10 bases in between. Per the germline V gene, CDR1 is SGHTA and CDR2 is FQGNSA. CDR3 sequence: CASSLGLGNTDTQYF. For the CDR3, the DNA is TGTGCCAGCAGCTTAGGCTTGGGTAACACAGATACGCAGTATTTT.

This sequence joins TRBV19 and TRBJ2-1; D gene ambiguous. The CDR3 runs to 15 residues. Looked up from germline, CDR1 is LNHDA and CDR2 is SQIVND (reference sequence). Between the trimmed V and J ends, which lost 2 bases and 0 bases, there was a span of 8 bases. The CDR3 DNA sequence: TGTGCCAGTAGTATAACTTGGAGCTCCTACAATGAGCAGTTCTTC. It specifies CASSITWSSYNEQFF.